The 22 T cell receptor beta chains below come from one sample, sequenced in a study of graft-versus-host responses after intestinal transplantation. Which antigens these TCRs recognize remains unknown. Sequencing was performed with immunoSEQ multiplex PCR; in TCRdb, only in-frame clones are kept and a portion is missing. The sample consists of around 67,000 clones, around 82% of them appearing once. This material consisted of unstimulated CD4+ T cells sorted from spleen or lymph node cells, taken before transplant. The receptors come from a human donor who was the organ donor for an intestinal transplant.

V is TRBV7-2 and J is TRBJ1-2; D is unclear. This CDR3 region has 11 residues. Trimming took off 3 bases at V and 6 bases at J, with 5 bases between the two ends. Germline V gene lookup returns CDR1 SGHTA and CDR2 FQGNSA. The CDR3 DNA reads TGTGCCAGCAGCTTGCGGGATGGCTACACCTTC. Translating it yields CASSLRDGYTF. Full variable domain (rest looked up from reference TRBV7-2 and TRBJ1-2): GAGVSQSPSNKVTEKGKDVELRCDPISGHTALYWYRQSLGQGLEFLIYFQGNSAPDKSGLPSDRFSAERTGGSVSTLTIQRTQQEDSAVYLCASSLRDGYTFGSGTRLTVV.

The V call is TRBV7-9, the J call TRBJ1-5, with no clear D. The CDR3 covers 15 residues. Trimming left V 4 bases short and J 7 bases short, with 17 bases between. Germline CDR1 reads SEHNR; CDR2 reads FQNEAQ (reference sequence). This chain's CDR3 is CASSSQGGFGQPQHF. The CDR3 nucleotides read TGTGCCAGCAGCTCACAAGGAGGGTTTGGACAGCCCCAGCATTTT. Full variable domain (remainder filled in from reference TRBV7-9 and TRBJ1-5): DTGVSQNPRHKITKRGQNVTFRCDPISEHNRLYWYRQTLGQGPEFLTYFQNEAQLEKSRLLSDRFSAERPKGSFSTLEIQRTEQGDSAMYLCASSSQGGFGQPQHFGDGTRLSIL.

This chain links TRBV5-1 with TRBJ1-1, with 8 bases fitting TRBD1. The V segment lost 3 bases and the J segment 1 base; nucleotides outside the gene matches: 2. The CDR3 has 14 amino acids. Germline values: CDR1 SGHRS, CDR2 YFSETQ. CDR3 residues: CASSWGQANTEAFF. The CDR3 DNA follows: TGCGCCAGCAGCTGGGGACAGGCGAACACTGAAGCTTTCTTT.

The chain joins TRBV2 to TRBJ1-5, with D possibly TRBD1 on 5 matching bases. The CDR3 has 12 amino acids. V dropped 5 bases and J dropped 4 bases, with 6 bases sitting between them. Germline V gene data show CDR1 as SNHLY and CDR2 as FYNNEI. The CDR3 DNA is TGTGCCAGCAGTAGACAGAATCAGCCCCAGCATTTT. Its protein product is CASSRQNQPQHF.

This clone was seen once. The rearrangement links TRBV6-1 to TRBJ2-3; TRBD1 is a possible D gene (6 bases). Germline values: CDR1 MNHNS, CDR2 SASEGT. This CDR3 contains 12 residues. V shed 7 bases and J shed 4 bases, with 9 bases lying between them. Here the CDR3 DNA reads TGTGCCAGCACGAGGGGGTCAGATACGCAGTATTTT. Its protein product is CASTRGSDTQYF.

V usage is TRBV2 and J usage is TRBJ2-3, with D possibly being TRBD1 (6 bases). Trimming took 5 bases from V and 2 from J, leaving 11 bases between them. The CDR3 extends over 14 amino acids. CDR1 and CDR2 from the germline V gene are SNHLY and FYNNEI. This CDR3 reads CASSIGQLTDTQYF. The CDR3 DNA reads as TGTGCCAGCAGTATAGGACAGCTCACAGATACGCAGTATTTT. Looking up the rest from reference TRBV2 and TRBJ2-3 gives the full variable domain: EPEVTQTPSHQVTQMGQEVILRCVPISNHLYFYWYRQILGQKVEFLVSFYNNEISEKSEIFDDQFSVERPDGSNFTLKIRSTKLEDSAMYFCASSIGQLTDTQYFGPGTRLTVL.

This chain connects TRBV7-8 to TRBJ2-7; 7 bases fit TRBD1. The CDR3 runs 15 residues. The germline V gene encodes CDR1 SGHVS and CDR2 FQNEAQ. The V gene end was trimmed by 5 bases and the J gene end by 1 base; junction bases not matched to a gene: 8. The CDR3 protein is CASSTGTVGSYEQYV. Here the CDR3 DNA reads TGTGCCAGCAGCACCGGGACAGTTGGGTCCTACGAGCAGTACGTC.

The chain couples TRBV7-2 to TRBJ1-1, with 8 bases that match TRBD1. Germline CDR1 reads SGHTA; CDR2 reads FQGNSA. The V segment lost 5 bases and the J segment 3 bases; nucleotides outside the gene matches: 5. CDR3 length: 14 amino acids. The CDR3 here is CASSPQGAYTEAFF. The CDR3 nucleotides read TGTGCCAGCAGCCCGCAGGGGGCCTACACTGAAGCTTTCTTT.

The V call is TRBV7-8, the J call TRBJ1-5, with D uncertain. The V gene lost 3 bases and the J gene lost 5 bases, with 14 bases spanning the gap. Germline V lookup: CDR1 SGHVS, CDR2 FQNEAQ. CDR3 size: 15 residues. The CDR3 protein is CASSFVGGVHQPQHF. The CDR3 DNA reads as TGTGCCAGCAGCTTCGTTGGCGGCGTGCATCAGCCCCAGCATTTT.

This chain uses TRBV6-1 with TRBJ2-7; D might be TRBD1 (7 bases). The CDR3 runs 15 residues. V was cut by 0 bases and J by 7 bases, with 16 bases left in between. The germline gives CDR1 MNHNS, CDR2 SASEGT. The CDR3 region is CASSEAEGASWEQYV. The CDR3, as DNA: TGTGCCAGCAGTGAAGCGGAGGGGGCGAGTTGGGAGCAGTACGTC.

This clone was found a few times. This rearrangement joins TRBV19 to TRBJ2-1; possibly TRBD2 for D (5 bases). This CDR3 region has 14 residues. Germline loops: CDR1 LNHDA, CDR2 SQIVND (reference sequence). Trimming shortened V by 7 bases and J by 8 bases, and 18 bases separated the two germline ends. The CDR3 reads CASNLRAFVHEQFF. CDR3 coding DNA: TGTGCCAGTAATTTGAGGGCCTTTGTGCATGAGCAGTTCTTC. The full variable domain, in which reference TRBV19 and TRBJ2-1 provide the parts outside the CDR3, is DGGITQSPKYLFRKEGQNVTLSCEQNLNHDAMYWYRQDPGQGLRLIYYSQIVNDFQKGDIAEGYSVSREKKESFPLTVTSAQKNPTAFYLCASNLRAFVHEQFFGPGTRLTVL.

The V and J genes are TRBV2 and TRBJ1-2; 9 bases fit TRBD1. The CDR3 loop spans 13 amino acids. Per the germline V gene, CDR1 is SNHLY and CDR2 is FYNNEI. V trimming: 6 bases; J trimming: 8 bases; junction bases outside the gene matches: 7. CDR3 sequence (DNA): TGTGCCAGCAGCAGGGACAGGGTAGAGGGCTACACCTTC. Translating it yields CASSRDRVEGYTF.

The chain has TRBV5-6 and TRBJ2-3; TRBD2 aligns across 7 bases. J lost 4 bases, V lost 1 base, and 18 bases had no gene match. CDR3 length: 19 amino acids. Germline V lookup: CDR1 SGHDT, CDR2 YYEEEE. The CDR3: CASSLSRWGGVVRADTQYF. CDR3 coding DNA: TGTGCCAGCAGCTTGAGTCGGTGGGGGGGGGTGGTACGAGCAGATACGCAGTATTTT.

This chain links TRBV6-1 with TRBJ2-5, with a weak D call TRBD2 (5 bases). V lost 5 bases and J lost 2, with 15 bases in between. The CDR3 is 15 amino acids. Germline V CDR1 and CDR2: MNHNS, SASEGT. The CDR3 DNA reads TGTGCCAGCAGTCACCCGGGGTGGCTTCAAGAGACCCAGTACTTC. Its translation: CASSHPGWLQETQYF.

As DNA, the CDR3 is TGTGCCAGCACCCACGCCGCAGGGGGCCTCACTGAAGCTTTCTTT. It yields the protein CASTHAAGGLTEAFF. The chain uses TRBV5-8 and TRBJ1-1, with 8 bases identical to TRBD1. Germline V gene lookup returns CDR1 SGHTS and CDR2 YDEGEE. CDR3 length: 15 residues. J lost 4 bases, V lost 6 bases, and 11 bases had no gene match.

V gene TRBV6-5 combines with J gene TRBJ1-5; possibly TRBD1 for D (6 bases). The V and J ends lost 6 bases and 1 base respectively, with 13 bases between them. The CDR3 has 15 amino acids. Looked up from germline, CDR1 is MNHEY and CDR2 is SVGAGI. The CDR3 coding sequence is TGTGCCAGCAGGCCTACAGGGTTGAGCAATCAGCCCCAGCATTTT. Protein: CASRPTGLSNQPQHF.

V is TRBV7-8 and J is TRBJ2-2, with TRBD1 as a possible D gene (6 bases). Germline CDR1 is SGHVS and CDR2 is FQNEAQ. Trimming pared 4 bases from V and 7 bases from J, leaving 10 bases between. This CDR3 spans 13 amino acids. CDR3 sequence reads: CASSSDRRGELFF. The CDR3 nucleotides are TGTGCCAGCAGCTCCGACAGGCGCGGGGAGCTGTTTTTT.

The chain joins TRBV7-3 to TRBJ1-1, with 7 bases identical to TRBD1. The CDR3 runs to 14 residues. From germline, CDR1 is SGHTA and CDR2 FQGTGA. Trimming removed 0 bases from V and 6 bases from J; junction bases left unmatched: 4. CDR3 amino acids: CASSLTDRAAEAFF. The CDR3 DNA is TGTGCCAGCAGCTTAACAGACAGGGCAGCTGAAGCTTTCTTT. The full variable domain, in which reference TRBV7-3 and TRBJ1-1 provide the parts outside the CDR3, is GAGVSQTPSNKVTEKGKYVELRCDPISGHTALYWYRQSLGQGPEFLIYFQGTGAADDSGLPNDRFFAVRPEGSVSTLKIQRTERGDSAVYLCASSLTDRAAEAFFGQGTRLTVV.

This chain joins TRBV7-9 and TRBJ2-5; 10 bases are shared with TRBD1. Per the germline V gene, CDR1 is SEHNR and CDR2 is FQNEAQ (reference sequence). Trimming cost V 3 bases and J 2 bases; bases outside gene matches: 9. The CDR3 length is 17 residues. The CDR3 region has the DNA TGTGCCAGCAGCTTTGCCCCGGGACAGGGGACACAAGAGACCCAGTACTTC. Translated, it gives CASSFAPGQGTQETQYF.

The rearrangement uses TRBV5-1 and TRBJ2-1, with 11 positions matching TRBD2. The CDR3 covers 16 residues. CDR1 is SGHRS, CDR2 YFSETQ, per germline. The junction had 13 bases not matched to a gene; V was cut back by 4 bases and J by 10 bases. Here the CDR3 reads CASSPTVLAGAGEQFF. CDR3 coding DNA: TGCGCCAGCAGCCCGACGGTACTAGCGGGGGCGGGAGAGCAGTTCTTC.

This chain uses TRBV2 with TRBJ1-6; 10 bases are a match to TRBD1. The CDR3 sequence is 16 residues long. V gave up 8 bases and J gave up 6 bases; unmatched junction bases: 10. Germline CDR1 and CDR2: SNHLY and FYNNEI. The CDR3 region has the DNA TGTGCCAGCGTAATCCGTCGGACAGGGGGTAATTCACCCCTCCACTTT. Its protein product is CASVIRRTGGNSPLHF.

V is TRBV5-4 and J is TRBJ2-7; D could derive from TRBD1 or TRBD2 (5 bases each). Germline V gene data show CDR1 as SGHNT and CDR2 as YYREEE (reference sequence). This CDR3 contains 14 residues. Trimming took off 3 bases at V and 6 bases at J, with 16 bases between the two ends. In DNA, the CDR3 is TGTGCCAGCAGCTCCCGACCCTTTGGGGGCGAGCAGTACGTC. Its translation is CASSSRPFGGEQYV.